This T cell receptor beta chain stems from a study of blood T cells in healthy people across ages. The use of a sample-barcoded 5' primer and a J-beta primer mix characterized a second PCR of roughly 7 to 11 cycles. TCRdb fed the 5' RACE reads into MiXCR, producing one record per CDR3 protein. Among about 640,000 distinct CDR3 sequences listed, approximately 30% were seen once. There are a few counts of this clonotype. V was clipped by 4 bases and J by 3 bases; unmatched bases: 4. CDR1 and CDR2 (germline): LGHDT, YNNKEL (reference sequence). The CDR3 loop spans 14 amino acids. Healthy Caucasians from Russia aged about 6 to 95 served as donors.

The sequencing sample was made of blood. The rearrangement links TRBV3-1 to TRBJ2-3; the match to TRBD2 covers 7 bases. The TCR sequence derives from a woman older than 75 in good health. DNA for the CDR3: TGTGCCAGCAGCCGGGACTACGGGACAGATACGCAGTATTTT. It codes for CASSRDYGTDTQYF.